One sample yielded the 4 T cell receptor beta chains listed below, sequenced in a study of blood T cell repertoires in COVID-19. The assay was immunoSEQ multiplex PCR, and TCRdb's table has in-frame clones only and misses some. The sample consists of 40,000 to 55,000 clones, roughly nine tenths of them appearing once. The sample was peripheral blood. The receptors were sampled from a woman of 80 years or more with acute or convalescent COVID-19.

This chain connects TRBV4-1 to TRBJ1-2; 8 bases fit TRBD1. Trimming at V came to 3 bases and at J to 4 bases, leaving 4 bases not matched to a gene. The CDR3 runs to 14 residues. The germline V gene encodes CDR1 MGHRA and CDR2 YSYEKL. CDR3 nucleotide sequence: TGCGCCAGCAGCCATCTCGGGACAGGCTATGGCTACACCTTC. This gives the protein CASSHLGTGYGYTF.

This chain uses TRBV7-8 with TRBJ2-5, with 14 bases identical to TRBD2. Per the germline V gene, CDR1 is SGHVS and CDR2 is FQNEAQ. After removal of 4 bases from V and 2 bases from J, the junction contained 3 bases not matched to a gene. There are 16 residues in the CDR3. Here the CDR3 reads CASSSRTSGGQETQYF. DNA of the CDR3: TGTGCCAGCAGCTCTCGGACTAGCGGGGGGCAAGAGACCCAGTACTTC.

V and J are TRBV27 and TRBJ2-2, with D possibly matching TRBD1 (6 bases). CDR1 is MNHEY, CDR2 SMNVEV, per germline (reference sequence). Trimming left V 8 bases short and J 4 bases short, with 20 bases between. There are 16 residues in the CDR3. The CDR3 bases are TGTGCCAGCCGCACCGATAACAGGGTCATCACCGGGGAGCTGTTTTTT. This sequence encodes CASRTDNRVITGELFF.

The CDR3 loop reads CASSDGRPPFEQYV. CDR3 DNA: TGTGCCAGCAGTGACGGCAGGCCTCCGTTCGAGCAGTACGTC. The rearrangement links TRBV2 to TRBJ2-7, with D unresolved. The V and J ends lost 3 bases and 6 bases respectively, with 15 bases between them. CDR1 is SNHLY and CDR2 is FYNNEI in the germline V gene. The CDR3 has 14 amino acids.